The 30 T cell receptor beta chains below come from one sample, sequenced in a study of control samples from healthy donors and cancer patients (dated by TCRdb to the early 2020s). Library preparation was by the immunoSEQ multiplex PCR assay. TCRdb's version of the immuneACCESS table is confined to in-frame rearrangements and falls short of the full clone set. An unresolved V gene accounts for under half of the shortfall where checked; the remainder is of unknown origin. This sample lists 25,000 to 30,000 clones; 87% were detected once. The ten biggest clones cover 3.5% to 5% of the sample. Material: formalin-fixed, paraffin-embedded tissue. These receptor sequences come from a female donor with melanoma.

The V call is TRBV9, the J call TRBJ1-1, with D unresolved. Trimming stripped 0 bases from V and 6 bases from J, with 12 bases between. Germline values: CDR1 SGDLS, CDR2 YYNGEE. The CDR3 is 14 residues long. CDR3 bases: TGTGCCAGCAGCGTAGAGGCCGGGCGATCTGAAGCTTTCTTT. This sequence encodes CASSVEAGRSEAFF.

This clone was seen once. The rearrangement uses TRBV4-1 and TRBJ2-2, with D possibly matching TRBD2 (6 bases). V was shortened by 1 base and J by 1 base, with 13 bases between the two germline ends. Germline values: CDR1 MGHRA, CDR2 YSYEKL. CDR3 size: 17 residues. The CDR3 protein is CASSQGAAGRNTGELFF. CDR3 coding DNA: TGCGCCAGCAGCCAAGGGGCGGCGGGGAGGAACACCGGGGAGCTGTTTTTT.

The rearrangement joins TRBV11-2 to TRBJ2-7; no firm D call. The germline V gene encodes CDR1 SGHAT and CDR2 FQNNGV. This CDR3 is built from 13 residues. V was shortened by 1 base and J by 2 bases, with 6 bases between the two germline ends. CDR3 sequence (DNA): TGTGCCAGCAGCTTAGGACGGACCTACGAGCAGTACTTC. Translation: CASSLGRTYEQYF. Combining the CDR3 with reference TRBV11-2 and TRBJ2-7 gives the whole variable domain EAGVAQSPRYKIIEKRQSVAFWCNPISGHATLYWYQQILGQGPKLLIQFQNNGVVDDSQLPKDRFSAERLKGVDSTLKIQPAKLEDSAVYLCASSLGRTYEQYFGPGTRLTVT.

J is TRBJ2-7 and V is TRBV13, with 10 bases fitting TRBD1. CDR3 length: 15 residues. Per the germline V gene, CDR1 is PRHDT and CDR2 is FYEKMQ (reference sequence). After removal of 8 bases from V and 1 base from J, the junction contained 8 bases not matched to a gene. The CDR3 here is CASCRGTGASYEQYF. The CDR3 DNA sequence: TGTGCCAGCTGCCGCGGGACAGGGGCTTCCTACGAGCAGTACTTC.

CDR3 sequence reads: CASSKGVRDRGRNTEAFF. The CDR3 nucleotides read TGTGCCAGCAGCAAAGGCGTCAGGGACAGGGGGCGGAACACTGAAGCTTTCTTT. The gene calls are TRBV21-1 and TRBJ1-1; the table's D call TRBD1 went unverified against the DNA. TRBV21-1 is assigned pseudogene status. The CDR3 has 18 amino acids.

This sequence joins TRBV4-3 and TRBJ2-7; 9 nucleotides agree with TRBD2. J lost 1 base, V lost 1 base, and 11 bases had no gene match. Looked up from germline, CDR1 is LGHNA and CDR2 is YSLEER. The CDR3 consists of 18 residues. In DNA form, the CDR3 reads TGCGCCAGCAGCCAAGTGTCAGGCGGGAGGGCCGGTTCCTACGAGCAGTACTTC. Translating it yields CASSQVSGGRAGSYEQYF.

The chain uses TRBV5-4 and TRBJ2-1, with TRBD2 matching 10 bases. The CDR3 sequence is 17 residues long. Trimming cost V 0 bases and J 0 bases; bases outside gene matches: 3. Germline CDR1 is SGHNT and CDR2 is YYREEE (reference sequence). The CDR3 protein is CASSLELAGLSYNEQFF. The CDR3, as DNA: TGTGCCAGCAGCTTGGAACTAGCGGGGCTCTCCTACAATGAGCAGTTCTTC.

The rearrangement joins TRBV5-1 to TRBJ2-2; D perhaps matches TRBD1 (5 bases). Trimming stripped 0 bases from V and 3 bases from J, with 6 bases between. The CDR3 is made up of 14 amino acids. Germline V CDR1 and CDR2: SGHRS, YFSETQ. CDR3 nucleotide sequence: TGCGCCAGCAGCTTGGGACAGTACACCGGGGAGCTGTTTTTT. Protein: CASSLGQYTGELFF.

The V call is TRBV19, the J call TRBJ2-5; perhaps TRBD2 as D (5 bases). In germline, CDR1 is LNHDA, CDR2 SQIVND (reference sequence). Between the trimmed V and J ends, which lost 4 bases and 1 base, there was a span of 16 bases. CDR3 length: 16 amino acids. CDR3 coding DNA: TGTGCCAGTAGTAGTCAGCGGTCGCGGCCCCAAGAGACCCAGTACTTC. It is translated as CASSSQRSRPQETQYF.

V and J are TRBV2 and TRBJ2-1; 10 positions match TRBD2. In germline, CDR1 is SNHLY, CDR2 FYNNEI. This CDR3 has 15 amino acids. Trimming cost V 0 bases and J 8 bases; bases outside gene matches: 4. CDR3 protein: CASSEALAGVDEQFF. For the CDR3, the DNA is TGTGCCAGCAGTGAAGCGCTAGCGGGAGTGGATGAGCAGTTCTTC.

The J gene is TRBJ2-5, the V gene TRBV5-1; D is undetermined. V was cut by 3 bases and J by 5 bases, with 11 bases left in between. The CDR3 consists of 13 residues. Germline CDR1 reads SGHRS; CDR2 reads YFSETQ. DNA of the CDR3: TGCGCCAGCAGCTCGACCCTTATGGAGACCCAGTACTTC. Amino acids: CASSSTLMETQYF.

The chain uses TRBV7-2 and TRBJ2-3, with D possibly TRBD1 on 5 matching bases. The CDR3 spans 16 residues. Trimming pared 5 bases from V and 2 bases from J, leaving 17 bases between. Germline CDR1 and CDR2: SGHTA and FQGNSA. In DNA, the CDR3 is TGTGCCAGCAGCCAACTCCGGACATCGCTCACAGATACGCAGTATTTT. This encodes CASSQLRTSLTDTQYF.

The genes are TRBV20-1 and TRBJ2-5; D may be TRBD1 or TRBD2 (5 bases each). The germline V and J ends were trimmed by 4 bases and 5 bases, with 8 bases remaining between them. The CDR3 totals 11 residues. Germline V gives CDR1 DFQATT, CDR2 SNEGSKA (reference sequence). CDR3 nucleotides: TGCAGTGCTATTTGGGGGGAGACCCAGTACTTC. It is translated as CSAIWGETQYF.

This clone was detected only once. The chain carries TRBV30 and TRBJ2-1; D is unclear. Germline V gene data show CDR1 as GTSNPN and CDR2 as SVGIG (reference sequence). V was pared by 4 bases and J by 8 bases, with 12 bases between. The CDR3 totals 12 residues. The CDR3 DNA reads TGTGCCTGGACCGTAGTTCACTATGAGCAGTTCTTC. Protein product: CAWTVVHYEQFF.

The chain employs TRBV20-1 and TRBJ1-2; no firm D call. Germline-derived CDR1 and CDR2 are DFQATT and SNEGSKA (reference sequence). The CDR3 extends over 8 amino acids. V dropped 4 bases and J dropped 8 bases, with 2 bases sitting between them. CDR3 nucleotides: TGCAGTGCTAACGGCTACACCTTC. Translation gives CSANGYTF.

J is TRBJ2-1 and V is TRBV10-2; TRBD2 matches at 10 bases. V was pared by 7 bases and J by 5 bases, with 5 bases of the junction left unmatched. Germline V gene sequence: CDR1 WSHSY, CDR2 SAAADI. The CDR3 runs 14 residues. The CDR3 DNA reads TGCGCCAGCACCGGGACTAGCGTAGACAATGAGCAGTTCTTC. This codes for CASTGTSVDNEQFF.

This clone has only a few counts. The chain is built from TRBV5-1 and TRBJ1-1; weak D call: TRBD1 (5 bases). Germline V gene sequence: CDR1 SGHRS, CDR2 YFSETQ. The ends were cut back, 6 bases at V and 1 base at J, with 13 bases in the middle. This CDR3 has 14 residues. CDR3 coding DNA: TGCGCCAGCAAAGGGGCCGTCGGGAACACTGAAGCTTTCTTT. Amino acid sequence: CASKGAVGNTEAFF.

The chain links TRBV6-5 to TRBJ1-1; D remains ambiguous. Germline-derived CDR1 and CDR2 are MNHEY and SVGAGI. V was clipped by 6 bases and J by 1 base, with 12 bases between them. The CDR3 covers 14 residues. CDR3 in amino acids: CASSGRHQNTEAFF. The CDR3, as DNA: TGTGCCAGCAGCGGTAGACACCAGAACACTGAAGCTTTCTTT.

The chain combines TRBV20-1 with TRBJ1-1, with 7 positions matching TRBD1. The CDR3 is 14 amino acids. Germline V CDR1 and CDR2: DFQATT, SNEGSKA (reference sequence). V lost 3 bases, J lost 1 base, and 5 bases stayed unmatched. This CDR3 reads CSASPGQTNTEAFF. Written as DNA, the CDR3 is TGCAGTGCTAGTCCGGGACAGACGAACACTGAAGCTTTCTTT.

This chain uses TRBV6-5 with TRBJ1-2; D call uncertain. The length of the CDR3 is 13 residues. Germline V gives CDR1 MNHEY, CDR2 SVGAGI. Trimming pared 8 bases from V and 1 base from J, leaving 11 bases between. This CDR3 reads CASHLSVNYGYTF. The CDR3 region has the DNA TGTGCCAGCCACCTGTCGGTTAACTATGGCTACACCTTC.

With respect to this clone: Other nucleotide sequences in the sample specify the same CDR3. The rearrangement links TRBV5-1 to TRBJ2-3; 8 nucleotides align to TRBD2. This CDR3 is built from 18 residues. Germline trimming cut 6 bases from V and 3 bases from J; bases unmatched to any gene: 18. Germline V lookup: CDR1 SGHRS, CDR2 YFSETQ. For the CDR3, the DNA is TGCGCCAGCACCAACGGGCAACTAGCGGAGATTCTTACAGATACGCAGTATTTT. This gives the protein CASTNGQLAEILTDTQYF.

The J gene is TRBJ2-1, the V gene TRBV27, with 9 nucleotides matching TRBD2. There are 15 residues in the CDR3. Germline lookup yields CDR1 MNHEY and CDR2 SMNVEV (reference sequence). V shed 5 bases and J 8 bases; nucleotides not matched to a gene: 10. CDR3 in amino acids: CASSPIAGAKDEQFF. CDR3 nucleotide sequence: TGTGCCAGCAGTCCCATAGCGGGAGCGAAGGATGAGCAGTTCTTC.

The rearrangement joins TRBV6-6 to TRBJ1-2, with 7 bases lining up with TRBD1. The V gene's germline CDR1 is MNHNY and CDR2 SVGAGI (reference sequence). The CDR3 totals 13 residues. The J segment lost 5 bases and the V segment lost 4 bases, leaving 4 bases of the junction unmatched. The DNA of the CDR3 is TGTGCCAGCAGTTCTACAGGGGTTTATGGCTACACCTTC. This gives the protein CASSSTGVYGYTF.

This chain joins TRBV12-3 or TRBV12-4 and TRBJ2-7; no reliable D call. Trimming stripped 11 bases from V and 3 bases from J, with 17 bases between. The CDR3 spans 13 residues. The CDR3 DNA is TGTGCCTGCACTTCCGACGCGTTCTACGAGCAGTACTTC. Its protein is CACTSDAFYEQYF.

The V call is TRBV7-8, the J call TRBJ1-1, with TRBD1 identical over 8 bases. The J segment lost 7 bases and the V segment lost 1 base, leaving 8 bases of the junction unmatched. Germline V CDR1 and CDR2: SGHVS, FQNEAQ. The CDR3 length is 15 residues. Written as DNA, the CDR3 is TGTGCCAGCAGCTTAGTTACGCAGGGGGCGGGTGAAGCTTTCTTT. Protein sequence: CASSLVTQGAGEAFF.

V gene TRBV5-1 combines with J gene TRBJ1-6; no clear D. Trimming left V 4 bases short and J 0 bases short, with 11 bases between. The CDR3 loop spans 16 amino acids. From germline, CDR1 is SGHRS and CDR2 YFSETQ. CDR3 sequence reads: CASSLTRSSYNSPLHF. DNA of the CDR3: TGCGCCAGCAGCCTAACCAGGAGCTCCTATAATTCACCCCTCCACTTT.

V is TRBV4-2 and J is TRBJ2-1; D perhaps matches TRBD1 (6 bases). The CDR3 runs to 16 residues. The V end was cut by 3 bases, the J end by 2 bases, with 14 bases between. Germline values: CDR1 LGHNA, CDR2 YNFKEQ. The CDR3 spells CASSHPGQTTYNEQFF. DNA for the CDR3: TGTGCCAGCAGCCACCCCGGACAGACTACCTACAATGAGCAGTTCTTC.

The CDR3 DNA sequence: TGTGCCAGCAGTGGGGGGACAGATGGCTACACCTTC. It codes for CASSGGTDGYTF. The chain links TRBV27 to TRBJ1-2; 7 bases align to TRBD1. CDR3 size: 12 residues. CDR1 MNHEY and CDR2 SMNVEV come from the germline V gene (reference sequence). With V trimmed by 5 bases and J by 6 bases, 3 bases remained unmatched.

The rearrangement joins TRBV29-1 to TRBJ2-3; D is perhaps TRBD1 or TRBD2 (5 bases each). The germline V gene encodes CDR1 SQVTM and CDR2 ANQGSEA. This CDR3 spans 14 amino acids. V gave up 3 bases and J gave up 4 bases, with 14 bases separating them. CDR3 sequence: CSVDSGTLADTQYF. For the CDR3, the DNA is TGCAGCGTTGATTCAGGGACCCTCGCAGATACGCAGTATTTT.

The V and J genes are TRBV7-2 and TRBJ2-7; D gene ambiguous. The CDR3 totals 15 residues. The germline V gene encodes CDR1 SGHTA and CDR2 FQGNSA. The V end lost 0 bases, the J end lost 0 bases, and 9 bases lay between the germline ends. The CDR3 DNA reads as TGTGCCAGCAGCTTAGCCTTTTCGGGCTCCTACGAGCAGTACTTC. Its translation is CASSLAFSGSYEQYF.